These 6 T cell receptor beta chains came from one sample sequenced in a study of shared clonotypes between healthy human individuals. TCRdb keeps only in-frame clones here, not all; method: immunoSEQ multiplex PCR. The sample carries roughly 510,000 clones, 75% to 80% recorded once. The specimen was PBMCs. The receptors derive from a woman aged 40-49 years in good health. Some clones in this sample may be carry-over from other donors' samples.

The rearrangement uses TRBV23-1 and TRBJ2-4, with 9 bases fitting TRBD1. TRBV23-1 is classed as an ORF, of uncertain function. Losses at the gene ends were 4 bases for V and 0 bases for J; bases not matched to a gene: 16. The CDR3 is 20 amino acids. CDR3 residues: CASSRSGTGSDTLAKNIQYF. Here the CDR3 DNA reads TGCGCCAGCAGTCGGTCCGGGACAGGGTCTGACACCTTAGCCAAAAACATTCAGTACTTC.

Turning to this clone: Other DNA sequences of this sample code for an identical CDR3. This chain connects TRBV5-1 to TRBJ1-1; tentatively, D is TRBD1 (5 bases). The germline gives CDR1 SGHRS, CDR2 YFSETQ. V was clipped by 4 bases and J by 1 base, with 14 bases between them. There are 15 residues in the CDR3. The CDR3 nucleotides read TGCGCCAGCAGCATCCAGACAGTAAGGAACACTGAAGCTTTCTTT. This gives the protein CASSIQTVRNTEAFF.

This chain joins TRBV6-4 and TRBJ2-1; possible D gene TRBD1, 7 bases. Trimming cost V 3 bases and J 2 bases, with 17 bases left between them. CDR1 is MRHNA, CDR2 SNTAGT, per germline. There are 17 residues in the CDR3. CDR3 residues: CASSEIWGGTAYNEQFF. For the CDR3, the DNA is TGTGCCAGCAGTGAAATTTGGGGCGGGACAGCCTACAATGAGCAGTTCTTC.

The chain recombines TRBV29-1 with TRBJ2-7; D gene uncertain. This CDR3 comprises 11 residues. Germline lookup yields CDR1 SQVTM and CDR2 ANQGSEA. Trimming removed 0 bases at V and 9 bases at J, with 9 bases between. The CDR3 loop is CSVEDLAVQYF. CDR3 bases: TGCAGCGTTGAAGATCTGGCTGTGCAGTACTTC.

The chain carries TRBV5-1 and TRBJ2-3; 9 bases map to TRBD2. Germline V gene sequence: CDR1 SGHRS, CDR2 YFSETQ. Trimming removed 3 bases from V and 1 base from J; junction bases left unmatched: 3. The CDR3 covers 15 residues. CDR3 region: CASSSRLAGTDTQYF. The CDR3 DNA sequence: TGCGCCAGCAGCTCAAGACTAGCGGGCACAGATACGCAGTATTTT.

This sequence joins TRBV5-4 and TRBJ2-7; TRBD1 matches at 7 bases. Germline V gives CDR1 SGHNT, CDR2 YYREEE (reference sequence). This CDR3 has 15 amino acids. V trimming: 2 bases; J trimming: 3 bases; junction bases outside the gene matches: 8. CDR3 nucleotides: TGTGCCAGCAGCTTACCCCCGGGACAGAACTACGAGCAGTACTTC. This sequence encodes CASSLPPGQNYEQYF.